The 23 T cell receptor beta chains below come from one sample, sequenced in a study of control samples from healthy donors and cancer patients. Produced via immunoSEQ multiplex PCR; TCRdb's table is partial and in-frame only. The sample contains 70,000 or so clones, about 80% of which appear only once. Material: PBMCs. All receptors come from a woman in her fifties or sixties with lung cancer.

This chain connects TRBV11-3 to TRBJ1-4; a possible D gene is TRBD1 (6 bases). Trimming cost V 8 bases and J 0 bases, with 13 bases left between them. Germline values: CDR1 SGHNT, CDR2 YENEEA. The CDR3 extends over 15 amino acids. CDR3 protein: CASRLRGATNEKLFF. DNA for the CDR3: TGTGCCAGCCGGCTTAGGGGGGCAACTAATGAAAAACTGTTTTTT.

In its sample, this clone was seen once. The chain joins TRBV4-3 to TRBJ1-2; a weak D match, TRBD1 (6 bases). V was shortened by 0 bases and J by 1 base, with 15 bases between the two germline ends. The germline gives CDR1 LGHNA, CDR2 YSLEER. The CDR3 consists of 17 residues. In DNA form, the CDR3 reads TGCGCCAGCAGCCAAGATGCCAGGGGCATAGATAACTATGGCTACACCTTC. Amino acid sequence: CASSQDARGIDNYGYTF.

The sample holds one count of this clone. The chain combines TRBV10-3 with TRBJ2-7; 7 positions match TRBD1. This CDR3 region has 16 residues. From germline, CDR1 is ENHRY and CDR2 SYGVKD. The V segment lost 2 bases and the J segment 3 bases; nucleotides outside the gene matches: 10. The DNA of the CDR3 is TGTGCCATCAGTGAGGGACAGGCAGCAACGGGCTACGAGCAGTACTTC. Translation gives CAISEGQAATGYEQYF.

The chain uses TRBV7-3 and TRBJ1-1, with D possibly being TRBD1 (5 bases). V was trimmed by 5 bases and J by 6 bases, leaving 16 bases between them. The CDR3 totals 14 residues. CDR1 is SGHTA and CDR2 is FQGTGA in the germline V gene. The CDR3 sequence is CASSLSRDHPEAFF. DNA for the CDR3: TGTGCCAGCAGCCTGAGCAGGGATCATCCTGAAGCTTTCTTT.

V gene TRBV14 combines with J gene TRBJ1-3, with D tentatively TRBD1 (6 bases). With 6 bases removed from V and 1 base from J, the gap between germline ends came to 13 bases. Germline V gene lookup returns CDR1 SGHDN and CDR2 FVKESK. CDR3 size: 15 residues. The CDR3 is CASSLAGQSGNTIYF. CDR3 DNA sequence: TGTGCCAGCAGTCTCGCCGGACAGTCTGGAAACACCATATATTTT.

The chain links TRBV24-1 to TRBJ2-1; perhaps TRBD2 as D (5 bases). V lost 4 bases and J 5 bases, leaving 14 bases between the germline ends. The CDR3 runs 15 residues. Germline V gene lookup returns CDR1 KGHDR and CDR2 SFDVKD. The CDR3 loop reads CATSDPSNRDNEQFF. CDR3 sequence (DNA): TGTGCCACCAGTGACCCTAGCAACCGGGACAATGAGCAGTTCTTC.

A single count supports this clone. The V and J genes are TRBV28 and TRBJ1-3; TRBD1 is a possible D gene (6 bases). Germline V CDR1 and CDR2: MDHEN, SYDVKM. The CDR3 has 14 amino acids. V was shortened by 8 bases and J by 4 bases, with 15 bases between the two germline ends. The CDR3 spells CASYSTGAGNTIYF. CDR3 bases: TGTGCCAGCTATTCGACAGGAGCAGGAAACACCATATATTTT. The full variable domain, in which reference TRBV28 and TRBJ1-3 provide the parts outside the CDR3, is DVKVTQSSRYLVKRTGEKVFLECVQDMDHENMFWYRQDPGLGLRLIYFSYDVKMKEKGDIPEGYSVSREKKERFSLILESASTNQTSMYLCASYSTGAGNTIYFGEGSWLTVV.

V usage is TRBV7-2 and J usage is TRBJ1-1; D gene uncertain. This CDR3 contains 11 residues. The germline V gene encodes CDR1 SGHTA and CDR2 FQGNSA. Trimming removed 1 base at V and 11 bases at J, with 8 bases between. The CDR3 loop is CASSLGRAAFF. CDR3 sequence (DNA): TGTGCCAGCAGCTTAGGCCGGGCGGCTTTCTTT.

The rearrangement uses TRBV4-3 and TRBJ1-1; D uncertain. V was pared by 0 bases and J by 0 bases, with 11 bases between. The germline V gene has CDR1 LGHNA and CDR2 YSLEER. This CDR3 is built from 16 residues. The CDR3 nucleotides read TGCGCCAGCAGCCAAGAAAGGTCCTTTCTGAACACTGAAGCTTTCTTT. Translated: CASSQERSFLNTEAFF.

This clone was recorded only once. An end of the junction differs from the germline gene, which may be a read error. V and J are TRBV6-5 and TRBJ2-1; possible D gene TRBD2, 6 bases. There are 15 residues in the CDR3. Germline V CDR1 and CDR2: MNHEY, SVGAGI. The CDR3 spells CAIRWGENAYSEQFF. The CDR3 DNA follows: TGTGCCATCAGGTGGGGGGAAAACGCCTACAGTGAGCAGTTCTTC.

CDR3 in amino acids: CASSSVQMNTEAFF. The CDR3, as DNA: TGTGCCAGCAGCTCCGTCCAGATGAACACTGAAGCTTTCTTT. This chain uses TRBV28 with TRBJ1-1; no clear D gene. The V gene's germline CDR1 is MDHEN and CDR2 SYDVKM. Between the trimmed V and J ends, which lost 6 bases and 0 bases, there was a span of 11 bases. There are 14 residues in the CDR3. Complete variable domain (other parts from reference TRBV28 and TRBJ1-1): DVKVTQSSRYLVKRTGEKVFLECVQDMDHENMFWYRQDPGLGLRLIYFSYDVKMKEKGDIPEGYSVSREKKERFSLILESASTNQTSMYLCASSSVQMNTEAFFGQGTRLTVV.

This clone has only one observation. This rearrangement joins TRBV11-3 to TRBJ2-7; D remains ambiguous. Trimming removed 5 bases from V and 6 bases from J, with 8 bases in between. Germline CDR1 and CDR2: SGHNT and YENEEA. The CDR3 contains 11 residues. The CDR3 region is CASSLRPEQYF. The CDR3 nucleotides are TGTGCCAGCAGCCTAAGACCCGAGCAGTACTTC.

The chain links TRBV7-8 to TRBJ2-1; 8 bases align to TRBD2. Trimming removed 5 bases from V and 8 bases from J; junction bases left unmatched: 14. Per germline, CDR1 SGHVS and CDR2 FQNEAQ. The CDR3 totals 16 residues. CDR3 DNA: TGTGCCAGCAGCAAACCCCAAGGGGTCGGGGGGGATGAGCAGTTCTTC. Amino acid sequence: CASSKPQGVGGDEQFF.

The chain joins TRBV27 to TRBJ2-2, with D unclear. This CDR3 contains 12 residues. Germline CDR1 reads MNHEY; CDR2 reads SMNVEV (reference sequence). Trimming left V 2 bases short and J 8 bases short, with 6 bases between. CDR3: CASSLVEGELFF. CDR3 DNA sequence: TGTGCCAGCAGTTTAGTGGAAGGGGAGCTGTTTTTT.

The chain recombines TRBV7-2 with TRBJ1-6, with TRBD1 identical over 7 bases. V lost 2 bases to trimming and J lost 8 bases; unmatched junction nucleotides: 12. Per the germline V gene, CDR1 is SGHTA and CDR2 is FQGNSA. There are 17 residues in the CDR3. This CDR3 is CASSLRGAGGGDSPLHF. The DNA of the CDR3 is TGTGCCAGCAGCTTAAGGGGGGCAGGGGGAGGTGATTCACCCCTCCACTTT.

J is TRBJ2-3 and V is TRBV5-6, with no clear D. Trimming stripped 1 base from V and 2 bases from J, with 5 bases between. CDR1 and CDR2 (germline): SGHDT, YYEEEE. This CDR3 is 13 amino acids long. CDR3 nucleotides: TGTGCCAGCAGCTTGTTCCTCACAGATACGCAGTATTTT. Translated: CASSLFLTDTQYF.

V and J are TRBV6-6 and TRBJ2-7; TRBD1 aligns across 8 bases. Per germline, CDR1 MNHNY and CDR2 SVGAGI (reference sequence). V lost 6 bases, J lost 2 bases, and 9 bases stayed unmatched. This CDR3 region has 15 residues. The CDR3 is CASSPFQQGAYEQYF. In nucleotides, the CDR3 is TGTGCCAGCAGCCCATTTCAACAGGGGGCCTACGAGCAGTACTTC.

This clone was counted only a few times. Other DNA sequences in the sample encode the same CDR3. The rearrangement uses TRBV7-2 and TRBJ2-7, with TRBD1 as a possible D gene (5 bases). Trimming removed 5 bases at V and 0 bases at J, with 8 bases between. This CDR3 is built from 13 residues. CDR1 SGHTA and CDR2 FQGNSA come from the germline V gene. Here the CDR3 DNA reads TGTGCCAGCAGCCGACAGAGCTCCTACGAGCAGTACTTC. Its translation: CASSRQSSYEQYF.

CDR3 nucleotides: TGTGCCAGCAGGTCGACAGGGGGGGGACAAGAGACCCAGTACTTC. Residues: CASRSTGGGQETQYF. The chain joins TRBV7-9 to TRBJ2-5, with TRBD1 matching over 9 bases. The germline V gene encodes CDR1 SEHNR and CDR2 FQNEAQ (reference sequence). V dropped 6 bases and J dropped 2; count of bases not matched to a gene: 7. The CDR3 runs 15 residues.

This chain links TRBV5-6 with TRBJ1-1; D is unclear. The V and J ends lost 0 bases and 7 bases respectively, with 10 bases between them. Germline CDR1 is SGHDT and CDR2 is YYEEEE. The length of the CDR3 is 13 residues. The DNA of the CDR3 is TGTGCCAGCAGCTTGGGACAAGGGTATGAAGCTTTCTTT. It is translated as CASSLGQGYEAFF.

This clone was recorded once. For the CDR3, the DNA is TGTGCCAGCAGCTTGGAGGGACTAGCGGGGGGCACAGATACGCAGTATTTT. Translating it yields CASSLEGLAGGTDTQYF. The chain joins TRBV7-9 to TRBJ2-3; 14 bases are a match to TRBD2. Germline CDR1 and CDR2: SEHNR and FQNEAQ (reference sequence). This CDR3 is 17 amino acids long. V was clipped by 3 bases and J by 1 base; unmatched bases: 3.

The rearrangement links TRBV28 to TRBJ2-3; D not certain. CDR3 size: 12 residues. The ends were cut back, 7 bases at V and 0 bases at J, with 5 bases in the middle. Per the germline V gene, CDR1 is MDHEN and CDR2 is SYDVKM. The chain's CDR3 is CASTTSTDTQYF. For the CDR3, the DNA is TGTGCCAGCACCACTAGCACAGATACGCAGTATTTT.

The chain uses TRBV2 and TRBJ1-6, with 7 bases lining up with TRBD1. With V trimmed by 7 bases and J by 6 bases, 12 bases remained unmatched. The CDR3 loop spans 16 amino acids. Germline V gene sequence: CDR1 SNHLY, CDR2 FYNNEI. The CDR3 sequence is CASKPPGQRFNSPLHF. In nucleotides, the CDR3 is TGTGCCAGCAAACCCCCGGGACAGAGATTTAATTCACCCCTCCACTTT.